This TCR beta chain was observed in a study of T cell repertoires in cytomegalovirus infection. Overall study: In public TCR beta signatures, there were indications of both CMV infection and matching HLA type.

Germline V lookup: CDR1 ENHRY, CDR2 SYGVKD. Trimming at V came to 3 bases and at J to 6 bases, leaving 3 bases not matched to a gene. This CDR3 has 15 amino acids. TCRdb redid the calling of the reads with MiXCR, one entry per CDR3 protein. Altogether hundreds of thousands of distinct CDR3 sequences are present, approximately 25% being singletons, with the ten largest covering around 7.6%. What was sequenced was CD8+ T cells from PBMCs. V usage is TRBV10-3 and J usage is TRBJ2-2, with TRBD2 identical over 11 bases. The sequence derives from a human donor in good health (CMV status not recorded). Some clones in this sample may be carry-over from other donors' samples. The CDR3 DNA sequence: TGTGCCATCAGTGACCCTAGCGGGGGGCCCGGGGAGCTGTTTTTT. Translated, it gives CAISDPSGGPGELFF.